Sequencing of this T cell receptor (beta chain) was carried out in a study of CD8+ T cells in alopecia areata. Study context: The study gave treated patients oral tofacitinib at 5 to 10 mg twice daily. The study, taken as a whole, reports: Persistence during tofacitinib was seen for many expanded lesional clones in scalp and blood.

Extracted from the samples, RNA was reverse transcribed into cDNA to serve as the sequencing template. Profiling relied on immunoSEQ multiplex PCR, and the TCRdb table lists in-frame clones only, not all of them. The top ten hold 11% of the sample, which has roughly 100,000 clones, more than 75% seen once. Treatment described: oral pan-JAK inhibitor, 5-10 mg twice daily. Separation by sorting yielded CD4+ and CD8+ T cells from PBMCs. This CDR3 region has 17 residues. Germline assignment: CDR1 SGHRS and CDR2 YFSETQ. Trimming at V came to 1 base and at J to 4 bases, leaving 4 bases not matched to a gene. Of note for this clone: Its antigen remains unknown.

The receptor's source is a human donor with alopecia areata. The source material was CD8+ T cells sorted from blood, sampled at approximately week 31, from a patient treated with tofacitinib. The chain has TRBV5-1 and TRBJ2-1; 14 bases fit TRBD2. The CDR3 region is CASSLRGLAGAYNEQFF. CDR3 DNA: TGCGCCAGCAGCTTGAGGGGACTAGCGGGAGCTTACAATGAGCAGTTCTTC.